This T cell receptor (beta chain) was obtained from a study of a mutant IDH1 vaccine in newly diagnosed glioma (dated by TCRdb to the early 2020s). Notes on the research overall: Eight vaccinations were administered to patients in weeks 1, 3, 5, 7, 11, 15, 19 and 23, corresponding to visits V03 through V10. For exploratory analyses, longitudinal TCRB deep sequencing was carried out in roughly 23 treated patients wherever samples were available. In the chemotherapy-containing groups, vaccination started alongside temozolomide cycles, whereas in patients who had radiotherapy alone it started 4-6 weeks after radiotherapy. Of the roughly 34 treated patients, 62.5% were male and 37.5% were female, and a mean age of roughly 37 years was recorded. Prior to enrollment, standard therapy consisting of radiotherapy alone, temozolomide alone, or radiochemotherapy with temozolomide had been administered to patients, with the combination being received by most patients. Peripheral blood was collected at six visits: V03 (baseline), V05, V07, V10, V12 and V13.

V is trimmed back by 5 bases and J by 4 bases, and the junction contains 3 bases that no gene match accounts for. Its CDR3 holds 13 amino acids, cysteine through phenylalanine. Only CDR3 DNA remains: 39 bases, in frame from the first base. From the germline V gene (reference sequence), CDR1 is SEHNR and CDR2 is FQNEAQ. Libraries were prepared through the immunoSEQ multiplex PCR assay. Following the manufacturer's protocol, the hsTCRB Kit was used to amplify rearranged TCR beta chain sequences. An Illumina MiSeq was used to sequence the TCRB libraries. The published analysis was carried out like this. The kit vendor's proprietary platform handled demultiplexing, trimming and gene mapping. Imported from immuneACCESS, the table was reduced by TCRdb to in-frame sequences with V and J called. These copies leave out some clones; in studies compared against another copy, an unresolved V gene accounts for under half, and the cause of the remainder is not known. From that table come the V and J calls and clone size; the DNA was used to work out D and trimming. Counted in this sample were 39,000 or so clones; about 84% of them appeared once. The top ten clones comprise roughly 5% of the sample.

In the paper's terms, the time point label means: week 5, during vaccination. A 20-mer mutant IDH1 peptide at 300 micrograms in Montanide made up each vaccine dose, which was injected subcutaneously together with topical imiquimod. The donors had newly diagnosed IDH1-mutant astrocytomas of WHO grade 3 or 4 that showed loss of nuclear ATRX. The samples were drawn from NOA16, a multicentre, single-arm, open-label phase I trial in Germany that tested a mutant IDH1 peptide vaccine in humans for the first time. Genomic DNA for TCRB sequencing was extracted from EDTA blood using the DNeasy Blood and Tissue Kit. On this clone itself: Its target antigen remains unknown. Per-nucleotide qualities are absent, and no much larger clonotype sits a single base away.

The study at large found these results: Immune responses induced by the vaccine were seen in 90% to 95% of patients across multiple MHC alleles. According to the authors, sample limitations meant that analyses of patient blood samples could not be reproduced. PBMC samples for TCRB deep sequencing were selected based on availability. Pseudoprogression appeared unrelated to alterations in the top peripheral T cell clonotypes detected by TCRB sequencing.

The sequences come from PBMCs, collected from a glioma patient whose treatment included an IDH1 peptide vaccine. The sequence links TRBV7-9 to TRBJ1-1; 8 junctional bases match TRBD1. This receptor was identified in a man aged 35-49 years with glioma. The sequence in DNA is TGTGCCAGCAGCCTCACAGGGGGCACTGAAGCTTTCTTT. This translates into CASSLTGGTEAFF.